Presented here are 31 T cell receptor beta chains from one specimen sequenced in a study of CD8+ T cells in alopecia areata. Following RNA extraction, reverse transcription yielded cDNA that acted as the sequencing template. Some clones are missing from TCRdb's copy, which holds only in-frame ones; the method was immunoSEQ multiplex PCR. The repertoire holds some 170,000 clones, with about 72% as singletons. The input for sequencing was CD8+ T cells sorted from blood, taken at week 0. These receptors were taken from a human donor with alopecia areata.

The chain couples TRBV9 to TRBJ1-2, with a possible D match to TRBD1 (5 bases). Trimming took off 3 bases at V and 13 bases at J, with 10 bases between the two ends. This CDR3 contains 10 residues. Germline V gene sequence: CDR1 SGDLS, CDR2 YYNGEE. The CDR3 spells CASSEGRSTF. The CDR3 coding sequence is TGTGCCAGCAGCGAGGGACGCTCCACCTTC. Combining the CDR3 with reference TRBV9 and TRBJ1-2 gives the whole variable domain DSGVTQTPKHLITATGQRVTLRCSPRSGDLSVYWYQQSLDQGLQFLIQYYNGEERAKGNILERFSAQQFPDLHSELNLSSLELGDSALYFCASSEGRSTFGSGTRLTVV.

This chain uses TRBV29-1 with TRBJ2-3; 9 nucleotides line up with TRBD1. With 2 bases clipped from V and 3 bases from J, the junction kept 3 bases outside the gene matches. The germline V gene encodes CDR1 SQVTM and CDR2 ANQGSEA. The CDR3 length is 14 residues. The CDR3 reads CSVEMGQGTDTQYF. CDR3 DNA: TGCAGCGTTGAAATGGGACAGGGTACAGATACGCAGTATTTT.

The chain combines TRBV2 with TRBJ2-7, with unresolved D. The CDR3 loop spans 12 amino acids. V gave up 1 base and J gave up 4 bases, with 5 bases separating them. CDR1 is SNHLY, CDR2 FYNNEI, per germline. The CDR3 reads CASSEEEYEQYF. CDR3 bases: TGTGCCAGCAGTGAAGAGGAGTACGAGCAGTACTTC.

The chain carries TRBV7-9 and TRBJ1-6, with 7 bases fitting TRBD1. J gave up 4 bases and V 3 bases, and 9 bases lay outside the gene matches. The CDR3 consists of 17 residues. Germline CDR1 and CDR2: SEHNR and FQNEAQ (reference sequence). The CDR3 DNA follows: TGTGCCAGCAGCTTCTCACGGGACAGATTTTATAATTCACCCCTCCACTTT. Protein sequence: CASSFSRDRFYNSPLHF.

J is TRBJ1-4 and V is TRBV27; D remains ambiguous. The CDR3 runs 14 residues. Germline assignment: CDR1 MNHEY and CDR2 SMNVEV (reference sequence). Trimming left V 6 bases short and J 6 bases short, with 14 bases between. CDR3 DNA sequence: TGTGCCAGCAGATCCGGACGAGTGCATGAAAAACTGTTTTTT. It yields the protein CASRSGRVHEKLFF.

The V call is TRBV9, the J call TRBJ1-2; 7 bases fit TRBD1. Germline assignment: CDR1 SGDLS and CDR2 YYNGEE. The junction had 9 bases not matched to a gene; V was cut back by 3 bases and J by 4 bases. The CDR3 has 15 residues. CDR3 loop: CASSGDREVAYGYTF. In DNA, the CDR3 is TGTGCCAGCAGCGGAGACAGGGAGGTAGCCTATGGCTACACCTTC. Combining the CDR3 with reference TRBV9 and TRBJ1-2 gives the whole variable domain DSGVTQTPKHLITATGQRVTLRCSPRSGDLSVYWYQQSLDQGLQFLIQYYNGEERAKGNILERFSAQQFPDLHSELNLSSLELGDSALYFCASSGDREVAYGYTFGSGTRLTVV.

This clone is a singleton in its sample. The chain couples TRBV6-1 to TRBJ1-6; 7 bases align to TRBD1. CDR3 length: 14 residues. Germline lookup yields CDR1 MNHNS and CDR2 SASEGT. The ends lost 5 bases at V and 7 bases at J; junction bases unmatched: 5. In DNA, the CDR3 is TGTGCCAGCAGTCCCAGGGGGATAAATTCACCCCTCCACTTT. Translating it yields CASSPRGINSPLHF.

The chain employs TRBV7-9 and TRBJ1-4, with a tentative D call TRBD1 (6 bases). Trimming took off 5 bases at V and 8 bases at J, with 15 bases between the two ends. Germline V CDR1 and CDR2: SEHNR, FQNEAQ (reference sequence). The CDR3 is made up of 14 amino acids. The CDR3 here is CASSPYRVGEKLFF. The CDR3 DNA reads as TGTGCCAGCAGCCCCTACAGGGTGGGCGAAAAACTGTTTTTT.

CDR3 region: CATSRVTQGNQPQHF. The CDR3 DNA follows: TGTGCCACCAGCAGAGTTACGCAGGGCAATCAGCCCCAGCATTTT. The V gene is TRBV15, the J gene TRBJ1-5; D is uncertain. The germline V gene encodes CDR1 LNHNV and CDR2 YYDKDF (reference sequence). The CDR3 runs 15 residues. The V end was cut by 1 base, the J end by 2 bases, with 9 bases between.

The table lists this clone with a few counts. The V gene is TRBV9, the J gene TRBJ1-2; the D is unclear. Trimming pared 7 bases from V and 6 bases from J, leaving 16 bases between. The CDR3 has 13 residues. The germline CDR1 and CDR2 sequences are SGDLS and YYNGEE. CDR3 protein: CASRPRVEDGYTF. As DNA, the CDR3 is TGTGCCAGCCGCCCCCGGGTCGAGGATGGCTACACCTTC.

This clone occurred a few times. The chain has TRBV4-1 and TRBJ2-5; D is possibly TRBD1 (7 bases). Trimming removed 1 base at V and 5 bases at J, with 20 bases between. Germline V gene lookup returns CDR1 MGHRA and CDR2 YSYEKL. This CDR3 contains 17 residues. The CDR3 protein is CASSQAAPGGTGETQYF. For the CDR3, the DNA is TGCGCCAGCAGCCAAGCTGCGCCAGGGGGGACTGGGGAGACCCAGTACTTC.

The chain is built from TRBV6-4 and TRBJ2-1, with a possible D match to TRBD1 (6 bases). From germline, CDR1 is MRHNA and CDR2 SNTAGT. Trimming left V 6 bases short and J 4 bases short, with 7 bases between. This CDR3 comprises 12 residues. This chain's CDR3 is CASRDRYNEQFF. CDR3 DNA sequence: TGTGCCAGCAGAGACAGGTACAATGAGCAGTTCTTC.

The V and J genes are TRBV30 and TRBJ2-5, with 10 bases matching TRBD2. Germline V gene sequence: CDR1 GTSNPN, CDR2 SVGIG (reference sequence). V gave up 2 bases and J gave up 5 bases; unmatched junction bases: 8. The CDR3 has 15 residues. DNA of the CDR3: TGTGCCTGGAGTTTTACCAGCGGGGGGGTGGAGACCCAGTACTTC. Translation gives CAWSFTSGGVETQYF.

J is TRBJ1-1 and V is TRBV27; 8 bases fit TRBD1. The J segment lost 7 bases and the V segment lost 3 bases, leaving 7 bases of the junction unmatched. This CDR3 comprises 14 residues. Looked up from germline, CDR1 is MNHEY and CDR2 is SMNVEV (reference sequence). The CDR3 bases are TGTGCCAGCAGTTTCTCCCGGACAGGGCTTGAAGCTTTCTTT. Its protein product is CASSFSRTGLEAFF.

This clone appeared a single time. V usage is TRBV6-1 and J usage is TRBJ1-1; possibly TRBD1 for D (5 bases). Trimming took 10 bases from V and 1 from J, leaving 10 bases between them. This CDR3 contains 12 residues. Germline values: CDR1 MNHNS, CDR2 SASEGT. CDR3 in amino acids: CANQGGNTEAFF. DNA for the CDR3: TGTGCCAACCAGGGCGGGAACACTGAAGCTTTCTTT.

The rearrangement uses TRBV19 and TRBJ1-5; D is undetermined. V was clipped by 3 bases and J by 6 bases, with 9 bases between them. The CDR3 sequence is 13 residues long. Per germline, CDR1 LNHDA and CDR2 SQIVND (reference sequence). CDR3 in amino acids: CASSISGSQPQHF. Written as DNA, the CDR3 is TGTGCCAGTAGTATTTCGGGGTCTCAGCCCCAGCATTTT.

This chain connects TRBV11-2 to TRBJ2-2; no reliable D call. Germline V CDR1 and CDR2: SGHAT, FQNNGV. CDR3 length: 12 residues. Trimming cost V 9 bases and J 5 bases, with 10 bases left between them. The CDR3 protein is CASIHGTGELFF. CDR3 DNA: TGTGCCAGTATTCACGGAACCGGGGAGCTGTTTTTT.

This clone was observed many times. The gene calls are TRBV10-3 and TRBJ2-2; D is perhaps TRBD2 (7 bases). There are 14 residues in the CDR3. V shed 11 bases and J shed 0 bases, with 13 bases lying between them. Germline V lookup: CDR1 ENHRY, CDR2 SYGVKD. CDR3 nucleotides: TGTGCCTCGGGGGGCTTTTCGAACACCGGGGAGCTGTTTTTT. Its translation: CASGGFSNTGELFF.

The V gene is TRBV7-9, the J gene TRBJ1-1; unclear D gene. Germline-derived CDR1 and CDR2 are SEHNR and FQNEAQ (reference sequence). The CDR3 totals 15 residues. Trimming took 3 bases from V and 3 from J, leaving 14 bases between them. Here the CDR3 DNA reads TGTGCCAGCAGCTTCCGGGGAGGCCCCCACACTGAAGCTTTCTTT. Translated, it gives CASSFRGGPHTEAFF. The entire variable domain, with the rest obtained from reference TRBV7-9 and TRBJ1-1, is as follows: DTGVSQNPRHKITKRGQNVTFRCDPISEHNRLYWYRQTLGQGPEFLTYFQNEAQLEKSRLLSDRFSAERPKGSFSTLEIQRTEQGDSAMYLCASSFRGGPHTEAFFGQGTRLTVV.

The V call is TRBV7-9, the J call TRBJ1-5; D may be TRBD1 (5 bases). The CDR3 has 14 residues. The germline V and J ends were trimmed by 8 bases and 0 bases, with 11 bases remaining between them. The germline gives CDR1 SEHNR, CDR2 FQNEAQ (reference sequence). Written as DNA, the CDR3 is TGTGCCAGCGGCGACAGCTATAGCAATCAGCCCCAGCATTTT. Amino acids: CASGDSYSNQPQHF.

This sequence joins TRBV7-9 and TRBJ2-3; D is ambiguous. CDR1 and CDR2 from the germline V gene are SEHNR and FQNEAQ (reference sequence). CDR3 length: 13 residues. V was shortened by 4 bases and J by 6 bases, with 11 bases between the two germline ends. CDR3 in amino acids: CASSYPLVDTQYF. In DNA form, the CDR3 reads TGTGCCAGCAGCTACCCGTTGGTCGATACGCAGTATTTT.

CDR3 in DNA: TGTGCCACCAGCACCTTGGGAGGGGACATTCAGTACTTC. This translates into CATSTLGGDIQYF. The V and J genes are TRBV15 and TRBJ2-4; TRBD2 aligns across 7 bases. CDR1 LNHNV and CDR2 YYDKDF come from the germline V gene (reference sequence). There are 13 residues in the CDR3. V was pared by 4 bases and J by 8 bases, with 5 bases of the junction left unmatched.

This clone turned up a few times. The chain combines TRBV4-1 with TRBJ2-7; D call uncertain. The V end was cut by 0 bases, the J end by 2 bases, with 11 bases between. The CDR3 contains 15 residues. Germline loops: CDR1 MGHRA, CDR2 YSYEKL. CDR3 in amino acids: CASSQDKGIAYEQYF. Here the CDR3 DNA reads TGCGCCAGCAGCCAAGATAAAGGGATAGCCTACGAGCAGTACTTC.

V usage is TRBV5-6 and J usage is TRBJ1-1; D is possibly TRBD1 (5 bases). The CDR3 spans 13 residues. The germline V and J ends were trimmed by 7 bases and 3 bases, with 13 bases remaining between them. Germline V gene lookup returns CDR1 SGHDT and CDR2 YYEEEE. CDR3 amino acids: CASLSSGDTEAFF. CDR3 in DNA: TGTGCCAGCTTATCCTCGGGGGACACTGAAGCTTTCTTT.

This chain links TRBV30 with TRBJ2-3; 10 bases are a match to TRBD2. Unmatched junction bases numbered 10, after V lost 0 bases and J lost 4 bases. This CDR3 is built from 17 residues. The germline CDR1 and CDR2 sequences are GTSNPN and SVGIG (reference sequence). CDR3 nucleotides: TGTGCCTGGAGTGTAATTGGGTTGAGCGGGGGGGCAGATACGCAGTATTTT. Protein: CAWSVIGLSGGADTQYF.

In this sample, this clone turned up once. The chain combines TRBV6-1 with TRBJ1-5, with TRBD1 matching 8 bases. The V gene end was trimmed by 5 bases and the J gene end by 7 bases; junction bases not matched to a gene: 7. Per the germline V gene, CDR1 is MNHNS and CDR2 is SASEGT. The CDR3 runs 14 residues. The CDR3 nucleotides read TGTGCCAGCAGTCCTACAGGGGGGGGACAGCCCCAGCATTTT. This translates into CASSPTGGGQPQHF.

Only a few counts were recorded for this clone. The chain links TRBV7-9 to TRBJ2-7; D may match TRBD1 or TRBD2 (5 bases each). The CDR3 is 15 amino acids. Deletions cut 7 bases from V and 1 base from J, with 17 bases between. Germline V gives CDR1 SEHNR, CDR2 FQNEAQ (reference sequence). CDR3 bases: TGTGCCAGCACCCTAGAGGGGAACCCGTCCTACGAGCAGTACTTC. Its protein is CASTLEGNPSYEQYF. Full variable domain (outside the CDR3, taken from reference TRBV7-9 and TRBJ2-7): DTGVSQNPRHKITKRGQNVTFRCDPISEHNRLYWYRQTLGQGPEFLTYFQNEAQLEKSRLLSDRFSAERPKGSFSTLEIQRTEQGDSAMYLCASTLEGNPSYEQYFGPGTRLTVT.

The V call is TRBV2, the J call TRBJ2-7, with 9 bases identical to TRBD1. V shed 2 bases and J 1 base; nucleotides not matched to a gene: 6. The germline CDR1 and CDR2 sequences are SNHLY and FYNNEI. The CDR3 length is 16 residues. The CDR3 sequence is CASSEYGQGTSYEQYF. CDR3 nucleotides: TGTGCCAGCAGTGAATATGGACAGGGGACGTCCTACGAGCAGTACTTC.

V and J are TRBV29-1 and TRBJ1-2, with D uncertain. The CDR3 totals 11 residues. V lost 4 bases and J 6 bases, leaving 9 bases between the germline ends. Germline V CDR1 and CDR2: SQVTM, ANQGSEA. The CDR3 region has the DNA TGCAGCGTTGTCATCATGGATGGCTACACCTTC. The encoded protein is CSVVIMDGYTF.

The V gene is TRBV25-1, the J gene TRBJ1-1; D unclear. CDR3 length: 13 residues. Trimming took 4 bases from V and 2 from J, leaving 8 bases between them. Germline V gives CDR1 MGHDK, CDR2 SYGVNS. The CDR3 reads CASSAVPNTEAFF. The DNA of the CDR3 is TGTGCCAGCAGTGCGGTTCCTAACACTGAAGCTTTCTTT.

The chain uses TRBV11-2 and TRBJ1-4; no definite D call. The V end lost 5 bases, the J end lost 2 bases, and 12 bases lay between the germline ends. CDR1 and CDR2 (germline): SGHAT, FQNNGV. The CDR3 covers 15 residues. CDR3 in DNA: TGTGCCAGCAGCACATTAGGCCCGACTAATGAAAAACTGTTTTTT. Amino acid sequence: CASSTLGPTNEKLFF.